The source of this T cell receptor (beta chain) is a study of blood T cells in healthy people across ages. Findings and limits, study-wide: The long-lived group displayed more naive CD4+ cells, plus higher diversity, than the aged donors did.

Sample-barcoded 5' priming and a J-beta primer mix drove a second PCR of roughly 7 to 11 cycles. TCRdb recomputed calls from the 5' RACE reads with MiXCR, one row per CDR3 protein. The sample lists fewer than 1,000,000 distinct CDR3 sequences; around 43% were seen once. CDR1 SEHNR and CDR2 FQNEAQ come from the germline V gene (reference sequence). V lost 4 bases and J 6 bases, leaving 14 bases between the germline ends. The CDR3 sequence is 14 residues long. On this clonotype itself: Its matching antigen is unknown.

Extractions gave at least 5 micrograms of total RNA per sample. The source is a man between 60 and 70 years old in good health. The sequenced sample was blood. The rearrangement links TRBV7-9 to TRBJ2-3; D call uncertain. The CDR3 nucleotides read TGTGCCAGCAGCTCCCTAGGGTCATCGGATACGCAGTATTTT. This gives the protein CASSSLGSSDTQYF.